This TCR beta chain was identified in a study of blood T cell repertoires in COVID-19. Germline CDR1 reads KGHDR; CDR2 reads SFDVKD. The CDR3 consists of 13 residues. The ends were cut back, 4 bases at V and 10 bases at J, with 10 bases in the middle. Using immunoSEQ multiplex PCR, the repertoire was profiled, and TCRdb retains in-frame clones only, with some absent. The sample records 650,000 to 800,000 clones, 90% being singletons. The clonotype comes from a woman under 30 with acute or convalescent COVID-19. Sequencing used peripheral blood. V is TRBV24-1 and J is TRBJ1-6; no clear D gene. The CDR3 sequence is CATSEWEDSPLHF. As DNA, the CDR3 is TGTGCCACCAGTGAGTGGGAGGACTCACCCCTCCACTTT.